The 29 T cell receptor beta chains in this list originate from one sample, sequenced in a study of sequential checkpoint blockade in melanoma (dated by TCRdb to between 2018 and 2020). Library construction relied on the immunoSEQ multiplex PCR assay. The source is immuneACCESS, and TCRdb retained only in-frame sequences with V and J called. Part of the clones is not carried over; for the studies checked, unresolved V genes explain less than half of this, and the remainder is unexplained. Present in this sample are about 18,000 clones, roughly two thirds of which were seen just once. The biggest ten clones account for 4% to 6% of the sample. What this sample's treatment or condition label stands for: randomized to nivolumab then ipilimumab (arm A) or the reverse (arm B). This material consisted of tumor tissue (inferred from file names), taken from a patient given nivolumab and ipilimumab in sequence. Receptor source: a human donor with melanoma.

The count of this clone is one. This chain uses TRBV30 with TRBJ1-3; no reliable D call. CDR3 length: 12 residues. Trimming removed 3 bases from V and 4 bases from J, with 7 bases in between. The germline V gene has CDR1 GTSNPN and CDR2 SVGIG (reference sequence). CDR3 sequence: CAWRPGGNTIYF. The CDR3, as DNA: TGTGCCTGGAGACCAGGCGGAAACACCATATATTTT. Together with reference TRBV30 and TRBJ1-3, the CDR3 gives the full variable domain: SQTIHQWPATLVQPVGSPLSLECTVEGTSNPNLYWYRQAAGRGLQLLFYSVGIGQISSEVPQNLSASRPQDRQFILSSKKLLLSDSGFYLCAWRPGGNTIYFGEGSWLTVV.

On this clone: One end of the junction fails to match germline, which may point to a read error. The chain couples TRBV15 to TRBJ2-1; either TRBD1 or TRBD2 may fit D (6 bases each). The CDR3 spans 16 residues. Per the germline V gene, CDR1 is LNHNV and CDR2 is YYDKDF (reference sequence). The CDR3 DNA reads TGTGCCAGCAGCTTAAGTGGGGGGCAAATTTACAATGAGCAGTTCTTC. It encodes CASSLSGGQIYNEQFF. Variable domain in full (rest from reference TRBV15 and TRBJ2-1): DAMVIQNPRYQVTQFGKPVTLSCSQTLNHNVMYWYQQKSSQAPKLLFHYYDKDFNNEADTPDNFQSRRPNTSFCFLDIRSPGLGDTAMYLCASSLSGGQIYNEQFFGPGTRLTVL.

V and J are TRBV19 and TRBJ1-5; no clear D. Per germline, CDR1 LNHDA and CDR2 SQIVND (reference sequence). Trimming stripped 10 bases from V and 3 bases from J, with 19 bases between. The CDR3 contains 15 residues. The CDR3 sequence: CATGPLRAVNQPQHF. CDR3 sequence (DNA): TGTGCCACGGGCCCCCTCCGGGCCGTCAATCAGCCCCAGCATTTT.

This chain joins TRBV14 and TRBJ1-6; D remains unclear. From germline, CDR1 is SGHDN and CDR2 FVKESK. Deletions cut 5 bases from V and 8 bases from J, with 10 bases between. CDR3 length: 13 amino acids. CDR3 loop: CASSVLNDSPLHF. The CDR3 nucleotides read TGTGCCAGCAGCGTCCTGAACGATTCACCCCTCCACTTT.

In its sample, this clone was seen a few times. The rearrangement joins TRBV15 to TRBJ1-5; 9 positions match TRBD1. CDR1 and CDR2 from the germline V gene are LNHNV and YYDKDF (reference sequence). V shed 4 bases and J 7 bases; nucleotides not matched to a gene: 5. This CDR3 is built from 14 residues. In nucleotides, the CDR3 is TGTGCCACCAGCATCGTTACAGGGGGCCAGCCCCAGCATTTT. Protein sequence: CATSIVTGGQPQHF.

V is TRBV11-3 and J is TRBJ2-7, with 8 bases aligning to TRBD1. The CDR3 is 16 amino acids. Trimming cost V 5 bases and J 4 bases; bases outside gene matches: 13. Germline V gene data show CDR1 as SGHNT and CDR2 as YENEEA. The DNA for the CDR3 is TGTGCCAGCAGCCCCCTAGGGGGACAGGTTATATACGAGCAGTACTTC. This translates into CASSPLGGQVIYEQYF.

The rearrangement links TRBV30 to TRBJ1-1; D not certain. The CDR3 spans 11 residues. Germline assignment: CDR1 GTSNPN and CDR2 SVGIG (reference sequence). The ends were cut back, 5 bases at V and 7 bases at J, with 11 bases in the middle. CDR3 sequence (DNA): TGTGCCTGGGGAGTACTTGGTGAAGCTTTCTTT. It specifies CAWGVLGEAFF. The variable domain in full, completed from reference TRBV30 and TRBJ1-1, reads SQTIHQWPATLVQPVGSPLSLECTVEGTSNPNLYWYRQAAGRGLQLLFYSVGIGQISSEVPQNLSASRPQDRQFILSSKKLLLSDSGFYLCAWGVLGEAFFGQGTRLTVV.

In this sample, this clone turned up once. V is TRBV11-3 and J is TRBJ1-5; 12 bases align to TRBD1. Germline V gene lookup returns CDR1 SGHNT and CDR2 YENEEA. The CDR3 spans 19 residues. V gave up 5 bases and J gave up 0 bases; unmatched junction bases: 11. Here the CDR3 DNA reads TGTGCCAGCAGCAGAAGGGACAGGGGGCTATCTTATAGCAATCAGCCCCAGCATTTT. This codes for CASSRRDRGLSYSNQPQHF.

The chain's CDR3 is CASSGNLQGGYTF. In DNA, the CDR3 is TGTGCCAGCAGCGGAAACCTGCAGGGAGGCTACACCTTC. J is TRBJ1-2 and V is TRBV14, with a weak D call TRBD1 (5 bases). Germline-derived CDR1 and CDR2 are SGHDN and FVKESK. V lost 5 bases and J 8 bases, leaving 15 bases between the germline ends. CDR3 size: 13 residues.

This clone was observed a handful of times. The CDR3 DNA reads TGCGCCAGCAGTGGGACCGGGACAGGGAACACTGAAGCTTTCTTT. It yields the protein CASSGTGTGNTEAFF. This chain connects TRBV10-2 to TRBJ1-1, with 8 positions matching TRBD1. Unmatched junction bases numbered 5, after V lost 4 bases and J lost 1 base. The V gene's germline CDR1 is WSHSY and CDR2 SAAADI. CDR3 length equals 15 residues.

The chain has TRBV12-1 and TRBJ2-3; the D call in the table, TRBD2, was not verified against the DNA. TRBV12-1 is assigned pseudogene status. The CDR3 covers 16 residues. The CDR3 region is CASSQAGGLSTDTQYF. DNA of the CDR3: TGTGCCAGCAGCCAAGCGGGGGGCCTGTCCACAGATACGCAGTATTTT.

The rearrangement links TRBV28 to TRBJ2-1, with 11 positions matching TRBD2. Germline V gene data show CDR1 as MDHEN and CDR2 as SYDVKM. This CDR3 comprises 16 residues. V trimming: 6 bases; J trimming: 6 bases; junction bases outside the gene matches: 10. In nucleotides, the CDR3 is TGTGCCAGCAGGCCCATACTAGCGGGAGTTTCCAATGAGCAGTTCTTC. This gives the protein CASRPILAGVSNEQFF.

This rearrangement joins TRBV12-1 to TRBJ1-2; the listed D gene, TRBD1, was not tested against the DNA. TRBV12-1 is a known pseudogene. This CDR3 spans 16 amino acids. This chain's CDR3 is CASSTVLGQGVSGYTF. DNA of the CDR3: TGTGCCAGCAGCACCGTATTGGGACAGGGTGTCTCTGGCTACACCTTC.

V and J are TRBV19 and TRBJ1-1; D is uncertain. CDR3 length equals 15 residues. CDR1 LNHDA and CDR2 SQIVND come from the germline V gene (reference sequence). V gave up 5 bases and J gave up 1 base, with 14 bases separating them. The DNA for the CDR3 is TGTGCCAGTAGTTCGGGGAGAGGAAGGAACACTGAAGCTTTCTTT. Protein product: CASSSGRGRNTEAFF.

The V call is TRBV7-6, the J call TRBJ2-7, with D possibly being TRBD2 (6 bases). The ends were cut back, 6 bases at V and 2 bases at J, with 14 bases in the middle. The CDR3 runs 14 residues. Germline assignment: CDR1 SGHVS and CDR2 FNYEAQ. CDR3: CASRRNREPYEQYF. CDR3 DNA: TGTGCCAGCAGGCGAAACCGGGAGCCCTACGAGCAGTACTTC.

The V call is TRBV6-4, the J call TRBJ2-3, with no clear D. CDR3 size: 14 residues. The germline V and J ends were trimmed by 5 bases and 0 bases, with 9 bases remaining between them. Germline loops: CDR1 MRHNA, CDR2 SNTAGT. The CDR3 is CASSYVSSTDTQYF. CDR3 DNA sequence: TGTGCCAGCAGTTACGTCAGTAGCACAGATACGCAGTATTTT.

V is TRBV5-4 and J is TRBJ2-1, with TRBD2 identical over 12 bases. CDR1 is SGHNT and CDR2 is YYREEE in the germline V gene (reference sequence). This CDR3 contains 15 residues. V was pared by 4 bases and J by 6 bases, with 5 bases of the junction left unmatched. CDR3 sequence reads: CASSTLAGGFNEQFF. The CDR3 region has the DNA TGTGCCAGCAGCACACTAGCGGGGGGCTTCAATGAGCAGTTCTTC.

The chain joins TRBV29-1 to TRBJ2-3, with 8 bases lining up with TRBD2. Germline V gives CDR1 SQVTM, CDR2 ANQGSEA. The CDR3 extends over 13 amino acids. V trimming: 5 bases; J trimming: 0 bases; junction bases outside the gene matches: 1. In DNA, the CDR3 is TGCAGCGTTATAGCGGGGAGCACAGATACGCAGTATTTT. Encoded protein: CSVIAGSTDTQYF.

This clone was recorded a few times. The genes are TRBV19 and TRBJ1-3, with TRBD1 matching 9 bases. Unmatched junction bases numbered 10, after V lost 6 bases and J lost 4 bases. Germline V gene data show CDR1 as LNHDA and CDR2 as SQIVND (reference sequence). This CDR3 is built from 16 residues. CDR3 DNA: TGTGCCAGTAGCCTAGCCGGGACAGGGAGAGGAAACACCATATATTTT. It specifies CASSLAGTGRGNTIYF.

The rearrangement joins TRBV6-8 to TRBJ2-1, with 7 bases aligning to TRBD2. Trimming cost V 6 bases and J 3 bases; bases outside gene matches: 11. This CDR3 has 16 amino acids. Germline assignment: CDR1 MNHGY and CDR2 SAAAGT. The CDR3 sequence: CASSPFVGGLYNEQFF. In DNA, the CDR3 is TGTGCCAGCAGCCCTTTTGTGGGAGGGCTCTACAATGAGCAGTTCTTC.

There are a few counts of this clone. The chain joins TRBV6-8 to TRBJ2-6; no definite D call. Per the germline V gene, CDR1 is MNHGY and CDR2 is SAAAGT. The ends were cut back, 6 bases at V and 2 bases at J, with 5 bases in the middle. The CDR3 is 13 residues long. CDR3: CASRSAGANVLTF. The CDR3 nucleotides are TGTGCCAGCAGGTCGGCTGGGGCCAACGTCCTGACTTTC.

This clone was seen only a few times. The genes are TRBV28 and TRBJ1-1, with D uncertain. The V and J ends lost 6 bases and 3 bases respectively, with 11 bases between them. Germline assignment: CDR1 MDHEN and CDR2 SYDVKM. CDR3 length: 13 residues. The CDR3 DNA is TGTGCCAGCAGCTCACCCGGACACACTGAAGCTTTCTTT. Its translation: CASSSPGHTEAFF.

In nucleotides, the CDR3 is TGTGCCAGCAAAAGACAGGGGGCAGGCAATGAGCAGTTCTTC. This codes for CASKRQGAGNEQFF. The genes are TRBV12-5 and TRBJ2-1, with 10 bases matching TRBD1. Germline loops: CDR1 LGHNT, CDR2 FRNRAP. This CDR3 contains 14 residues.

The chain recombines TRBV5-1 with TRBJ2-1, with 9 nucleotides matching TRBD2. The CDR3 is 17 residues long. From germline, CDR1 is SGHRS and CDR2 YFSETQ. With 0 bases clipped from V and 3 bases from J, the junction kept 7 bases outside the gene matches. Here the CDR3 reads CASSLDGGRALYNEQFF. CDR3 bases: TGCGCCAGCAGCTTGGATGGCGGGAGGGCCCTCTACAATGAGCAGTTCTTC. The full variable domain, with the rest looked up from reference TRBV5-1 and TRBJ2-1, is KAGVTQTPRYLIKTRGQQVTLSCSPISGHRSVSWYQQTPGQGLQFLFEYFSETQRNKGNFPGRFSGRQFSNSRSEMNVSTLELGDSALYLCASSLDGGRALYNEQFFGPGTRLTVL.

This chain connects TRBV5-1 to TRBJ2-7; 10 bases fit TRBD1. CDR1 and CDR2 from the germline V gene are SGHRS and YFSETQ. The CDR3 contains 14 residues. V shed 3 bases and J 5 bases; nucleotides not matched to a gene: 5. The CDR3 region is CASSYAGTGDEQYF. The DNA for the CDR3 is TGCGCCAGCAGCTACGCCGGGACAGGGGACGAGCAGTACTTC.

This chain uses TRBV6-8 with TRBJ2-3, with D uncertain. The V end lost 2 bases, the J end lost 5 bases, and 17 bases lay between the germline ends. The CDR3 extends over 16 amino acids. In germline, CDR1 is MNHGY, CDR2 SAAAGT. The CDR3 loop reads CASSYPADTPQDTQYF. For the CDR3, the DNA is TGTGCCAGCAGTTACCCAGCCGACACCCCACAAGATACGCAGTATTTT.

To note about this clone: One end of the junction varies from germline; a read error may be responsible. J is TRBJ2-1 and V is TRBV6-7, with D perhaps TRBD1 (5 bases). Being an ORF, TRBV6-7 has a function that is uncertain. CDR3 length equals 17 residues. The CDR3 DNA reads as TGTGCCAGCAGTGACTCAGAGAACATAGGGGAATACAATGAGCAGTTCTTC. Amino acids: CASSDSENIGEYNEQFF.

The chain joins TRBV12-2 to TRBJ2-1; the table's D gene call, TRBD1, was not cross checked with the DNA. TRBV12-2 is an annotated pseudogene. This CDR3 comprises 14 residues. CDR3 nucleotides: TGTGCCAGTAGTATAGGACAGGGGGCCGATGAGCAGTTCTTC. Translation: CASSIGQGADEQFF.

As for this clone: The germline gene is not matched at one end of the junction; a read error may be the cause. The chain links TRBV19 to TRBJ1-1, with D possibly being TRBD1 (6 bases). Germline CDR1 reads LNHDA; CDR2 reads SQIVND (reference sequence). The CDR3 extends over 13 amino acids. Written as DNA, the CDR3 is TGTGCCAGTAGTAGAGGGGGAAACACTGAAGCTTTCTTC. This encodes CASSRGGNTEAFF.